These T cell receptor beta chains were read from a single sample in a study of T cell responses to AZD1222 COVID-19 vaccine. Profiled with immunoSEQ multiplex PCR; TCRdb holds only in-frame clones, not every one. The sample records around 200,000 clones, 85% to 95% being singletons. The source was peripheral blood, collected 28 days after the second dose of the MenACWY control vaccine. Receptor source: an adult who received the MenACWY meningococcal vaccine as a control. Each CDR3 is given with its conserved first and last residue.

v_gene: TRBV4-2
j_gene: TRBJ1-1
CDR3aa: CASSPELRELWVTEAFF

v_gene: TRBV3-1/TRBV3-2
j_gene: TRBJ1-6
CDR3aa: CASSPQGGGNSPLHF

v_gene: TRBV10-3
j_gene: TRBJ1-2
CDR3aa: CAIKGESDYGYTF

v_gene: TRBV6-5
j_gene: TRBJ1-3
CDR3aa: CASSYSARVDGNTIYF

v_gene: TRBV7-3
j_gene: TRBJ2-2
CDR3aa: CASSNRTGYTGELFF

v_gene: TRBV12-2
j_gene: TRBJ1-2
CDR3aa: CASRLERREGANYGYTF

v_gene: TRBV18
j_gene: TRBJ2-2
CDR3aa: CASSPPGQGTGELFF

v_gene: TRBV28
j_gene: TRBJ2-5
CDR3aa: CASSLSGGLGTQYF

v_gene: TRBV7-2
j_gene: TRBJ2-7
CDR3aa: CASSLVRDRGYEQYF

v_gene: TRBV19
j_gene: TRBJ1-2
CDR3aa: CASSTRTGFDGYTF

v_gene: TRBV19
j_gene: TRBJ1-2
CDR3aa: CASSRPGPTNYGYTF

v_gene: TRBV2
j_gene: TRBJ2-2
CDR3aa: CASTFRWGGELFF

v_gene: TRBV27
j_gene: TRBJ1-4
CDR3aa: CASRMRDSSRELFF

v_gene: TRBV7-8
j_gene: TRBJ2-5
CDR3aa: CASSLEFKQTQYF

v_gene: TRBV7-2
j_gene: TRBJ1-6
CDR3aa: CASKLSRSSYNSPLHF

v_gene: TRBV25-1
j_gene: TRBJ2-7
CDR3aa: CASGRGYEQYF

v_gene: TRBV6-1
j_gene: TRBJ1-4
CDR3aa: CASSEVPGTTNEKLFF

v_gene: TRBV3-1/TRBV3-2
j_gene: TRBJ1-2
CDR3aa: CASSQDGYYGYTF

v_gene: TRBV12-3/TRBV12-4
j_gene: TRBJ1-2
CDR3aa: CASTQPGVRGYTF

v_gene: TRBV29-1
j_gene: TRBJ1-1
CDR3aa: CSVDMPNTEAFF

v_gene: TRBV2
j_gene: TRBJ1-1
CDR3aa: CASRSDGNTEAFF

v_gene: TRBV12-3/TRBV12-4
j_gene: TRBJ2-1
CDR3aa: CASSLGIGNEQFF

v_gene: TRBV29-1
j_gene: TRBJ1-1
CDR3aa: CSVVSGFTEAFF

v_gene: TRBV3-1/TRBV3-2
j_gene: TRBJ1-4
CDR3aa: CASSQAGTQFEKLFF

v_gene: TRBV5-1
j_gene: TRBJ1-3
CDR3aa: CASSLAGEASGNTIYF

v_gene: TRBV19
j_gene: TRBJ1-2
CDR3aa: CASSPRGNGYTF

v_gene: TRBV25-1
j_gene: TRBJ1-1
CDR3aa: CASKGGTPEAFF

v_gene: TRBV3-1/TRBV3-2
j_gene: TRBJ2-7
CDR3aa: CASSQIDEQYF

v_gene: TRBV6-5
j_gene: TRBJ2-2
CDR3aa: CASTPSSGSTGELFF

v_gene: TRBV7-2
j_gene: TRBJ1-1
CDR3aa: CASSNHRVNTEAFF

v_gene: TRBV19
j_gene: TRBJ2-1
CDR3aa: CASSPGDEQFF

v_gene: TRBV2
j_gene: TRBJ1-4
CDR3aa: CASSGPGHNEKLFF

v_gene: TRBV30
j_gene: TRBJ1-3
CDR3aa: CAWSFAGTIYF

v_gene: TRBV11-3
j_gene: TRBJ1-6
CDR3aa: CASSLDGTSPLHF

v_gene: TRBV15
j_gene: TRBJ2-6
CDR3aa: CATSRVRLGANVLTF

v_gene: TRBV3-1/TRBV3-2
j_gene: TRBJ1-3
CDR3aa: CASSQDSNPNRNTIYF

v_gene: TRBV19
j_gene: TRBJ1-2
CDR3aa: CASSIVGTNYGYTF

v_gene: TRBV27
j_gene: TRBJ2-3
CDR3aa: CASSLRIQRTDTQYF

v_gene: TRBV7-9
j_gene: TRBJ1-1
CDR3aa: CASSLGGVNTEAFF

v_gene: TRBV4-2
j_gene: TRBJ2-3
CDR3aa: CASSPRVAGTDTQYF

v_gene: TRBV6-9
j_gene: TRBJ1-6
CDR3aa: CASIQPGKVYLYNSPLHF

v_gene: TRBV6-5
j_gene: TRBJ2-7
CDR3aa: CATLGTPDYEQYF

v_gene: TRBV7-2
j_gene: TRBJ2-5
CDR3aa: CASSLEAAAGTQYF

v_gene: TRBV15
j_gene: TRBJ1-1
CDR3aa: CATSPLGVNTEAFF

v_gene: TRBV7-2
j_gene: TRBJ2-7
CDR3aa: CASRVQGRGAYEQYF

v_gene: TRBV3-1/TRBV3-2
j_gene: TRBJ1-2
CDR3aa: CASSQTVGGYTF

v_gene: TRBV3-1/TRBV3-2
j_gene: TRBJ1-2
CDR3aa: CASSQERVTGTYTF

v_gene: TRBV3-1/TRBV3-2
j_gene: TRBJ1-5
CDR3aa: CASSQTSRQPQHF

v_gene: TRBV15
j_gene: TRBJ1-4
CDR3aa: CATSKQGFNEKLFF

v_gene: TRBV6-1
j_gene: TRBJ2-7
CDR3aa: CASSDGQGTEQYF